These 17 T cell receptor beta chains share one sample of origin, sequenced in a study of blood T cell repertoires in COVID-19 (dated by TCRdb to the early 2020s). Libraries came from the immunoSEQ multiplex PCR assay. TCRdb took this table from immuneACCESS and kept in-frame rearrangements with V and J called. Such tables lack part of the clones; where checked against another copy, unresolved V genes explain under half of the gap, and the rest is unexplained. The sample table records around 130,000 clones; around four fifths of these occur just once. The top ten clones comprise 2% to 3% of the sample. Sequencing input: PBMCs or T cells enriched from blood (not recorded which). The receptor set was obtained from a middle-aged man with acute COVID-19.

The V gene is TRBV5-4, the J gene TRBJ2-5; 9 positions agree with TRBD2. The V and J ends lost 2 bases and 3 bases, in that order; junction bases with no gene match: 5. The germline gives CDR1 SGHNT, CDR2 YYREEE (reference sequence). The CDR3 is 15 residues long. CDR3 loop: CASSFRVAGEETQYF. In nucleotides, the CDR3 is TGTGCCAGCAGCTTCCGGGTAGCGGGGGAAGAGACCCAGTACTTC. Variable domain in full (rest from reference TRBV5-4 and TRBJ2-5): ETGVTQSPTHLIKTRGQQVTLRCSSQSGHNTVSWYQQALGQGPQFIFQYYREEENGRGNFPPRFSGLQFPNYSSELNVNALELDDSALYLCASSFRVAGEETQYFGPGTRLLVL.

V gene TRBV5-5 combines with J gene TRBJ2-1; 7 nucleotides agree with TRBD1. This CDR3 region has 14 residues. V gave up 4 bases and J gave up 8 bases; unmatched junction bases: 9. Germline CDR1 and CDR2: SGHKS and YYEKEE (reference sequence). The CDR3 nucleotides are TGTGCCAGCAGCCGCGGACAGGAGATTGATGAGCAGTTCTTC. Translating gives CASSRGQEIDEQFF.

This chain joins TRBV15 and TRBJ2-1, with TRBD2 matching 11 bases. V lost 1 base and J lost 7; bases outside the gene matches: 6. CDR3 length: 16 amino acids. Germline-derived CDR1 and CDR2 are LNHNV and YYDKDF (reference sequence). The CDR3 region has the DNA TGTGCCACCAGCAGAGGGGCTAGCGGGGGGAGGAATGAGCAGTTCTTC. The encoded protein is CATSRGASGGRNEQFF.

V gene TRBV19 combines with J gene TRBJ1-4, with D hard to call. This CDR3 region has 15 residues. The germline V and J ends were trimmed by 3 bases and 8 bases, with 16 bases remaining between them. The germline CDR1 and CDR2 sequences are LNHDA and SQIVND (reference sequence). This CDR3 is CASSMGAQSPEKLFF. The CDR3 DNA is TGTGCCAGTAGTATGGGCGCACAGAGTCCCGAAAAACTGTTTTTT.

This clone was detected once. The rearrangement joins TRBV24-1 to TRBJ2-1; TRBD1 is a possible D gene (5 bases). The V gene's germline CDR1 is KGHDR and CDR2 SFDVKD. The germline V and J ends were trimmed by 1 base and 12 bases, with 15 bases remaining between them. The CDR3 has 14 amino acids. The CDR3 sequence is CATSDFEAIRGQFF. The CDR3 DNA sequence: TGTGCCACCAGTGATTTCGAGGCGATAAGGGGGCAGTTCTTC.

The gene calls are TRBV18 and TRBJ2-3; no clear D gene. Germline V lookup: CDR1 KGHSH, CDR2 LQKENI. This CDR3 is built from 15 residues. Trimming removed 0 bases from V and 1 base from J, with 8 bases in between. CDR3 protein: CASSPPGWGTDTQYF. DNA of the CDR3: TGTGCCAGCTCACCACCCGGGTGGGGCACAGATACGCAGTATTTT. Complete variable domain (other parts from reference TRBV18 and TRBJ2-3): NAGVMQNPRHLVRRRGQEARLRCSPMKGHSHVYWYRQLPEEGLKFMVYLQKENIIDESGMPKERFSAEFPKEGPSILRIQQVVRGDSAAYFCASSPPGWGTDTQYFGPGTRLTVL.

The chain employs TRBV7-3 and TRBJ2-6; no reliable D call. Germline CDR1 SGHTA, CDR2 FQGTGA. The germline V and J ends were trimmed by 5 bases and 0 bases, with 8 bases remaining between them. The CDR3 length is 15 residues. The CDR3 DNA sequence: TGTGCCAGCAGCCCACACATCTCTGGGGCCAACGTCCTGACTTTC. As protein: CASSPHISGANVLTF.

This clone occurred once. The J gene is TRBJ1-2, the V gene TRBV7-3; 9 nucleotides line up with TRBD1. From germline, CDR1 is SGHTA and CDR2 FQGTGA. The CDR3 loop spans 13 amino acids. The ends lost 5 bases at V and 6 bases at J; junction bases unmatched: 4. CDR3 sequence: CASSPGTGNGYTF. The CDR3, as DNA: TGTGCCAGCAGCCCCGGGACAGGGAATGGCTACACCTTC.

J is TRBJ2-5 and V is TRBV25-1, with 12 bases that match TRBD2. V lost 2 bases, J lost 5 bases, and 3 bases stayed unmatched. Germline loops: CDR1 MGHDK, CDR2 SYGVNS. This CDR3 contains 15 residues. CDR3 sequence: CASSELAGGRETQYF. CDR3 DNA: TGTGCCAGCAGTGAACTAGCGGGGGGGCGGGAGACCCAGTACTTC.

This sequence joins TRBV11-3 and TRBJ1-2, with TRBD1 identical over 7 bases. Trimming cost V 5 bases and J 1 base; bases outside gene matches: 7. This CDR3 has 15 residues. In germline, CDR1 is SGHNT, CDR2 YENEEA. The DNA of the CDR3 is TGTGCCAGCAGCCGGCGGGACAGCTATAACTATGGCTACACCTTC. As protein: CASSRRDSYNYGYTF.

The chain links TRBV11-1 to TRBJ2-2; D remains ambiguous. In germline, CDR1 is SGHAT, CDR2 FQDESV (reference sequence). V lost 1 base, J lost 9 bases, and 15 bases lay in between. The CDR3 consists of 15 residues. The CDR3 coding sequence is TGTGCCAGCAGCTTAGACCCGTACTCGAAGCGGGAGCTGTTTTTT. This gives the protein CASSLDPYSKRELFF.

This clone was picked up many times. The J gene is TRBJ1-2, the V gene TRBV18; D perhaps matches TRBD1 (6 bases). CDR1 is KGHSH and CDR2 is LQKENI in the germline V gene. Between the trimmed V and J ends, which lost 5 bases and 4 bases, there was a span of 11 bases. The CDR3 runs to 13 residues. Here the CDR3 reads CASSWTESYGYTF. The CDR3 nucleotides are TGTGCCAGCTCATGGACAGAGAGCTATGGCTACACCTTC.

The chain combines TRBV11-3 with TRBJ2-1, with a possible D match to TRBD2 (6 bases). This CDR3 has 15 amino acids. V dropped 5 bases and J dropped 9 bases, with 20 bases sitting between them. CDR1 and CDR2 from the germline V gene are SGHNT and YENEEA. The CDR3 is CASSPRRGAGSEQFF. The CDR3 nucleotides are TGTGCCAGCAGCCCGAGGAGGGGAGCTGGGAGTGAGCAGTTCTTC.

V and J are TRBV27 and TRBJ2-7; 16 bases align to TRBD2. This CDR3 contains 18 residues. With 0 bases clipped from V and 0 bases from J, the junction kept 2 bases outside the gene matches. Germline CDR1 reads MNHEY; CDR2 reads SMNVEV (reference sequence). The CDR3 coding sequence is TGTGCCAGCAGTTTATCCGGGACTAGCGGGAGGGCCTCCTACGAGCAGTACTTC. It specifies CASSLSGTSGRASYEQYF.

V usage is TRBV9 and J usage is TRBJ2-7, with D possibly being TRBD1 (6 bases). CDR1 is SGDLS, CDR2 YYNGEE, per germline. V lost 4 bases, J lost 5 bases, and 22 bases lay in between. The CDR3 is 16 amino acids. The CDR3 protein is CASSKTGSLGFDEQYF. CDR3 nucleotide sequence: TGTGCCAGCAGCAAGACAGGTTCTTTGGGCTTCGACGAGCAGTACTTC.

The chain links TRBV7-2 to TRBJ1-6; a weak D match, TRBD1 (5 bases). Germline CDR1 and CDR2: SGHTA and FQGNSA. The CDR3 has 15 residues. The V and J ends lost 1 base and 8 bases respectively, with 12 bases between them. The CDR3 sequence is CASSLGQGKDSPLHF. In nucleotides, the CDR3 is TGTGCCAGCAGCTTAGGGCAGGGCAAGGATTCACCCCTCCACTTT. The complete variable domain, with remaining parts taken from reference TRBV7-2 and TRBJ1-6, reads GAGVSQSPSNKVTEKGKDVELRCDPISGHTALYWYRQSLGQGLEFLIYFQGNSAPDKSGLPSDRFSAERTGGSVSTLTIQRTQQEDSAVYLCASSLGQGKDSPLHFGNGTRLTVT.

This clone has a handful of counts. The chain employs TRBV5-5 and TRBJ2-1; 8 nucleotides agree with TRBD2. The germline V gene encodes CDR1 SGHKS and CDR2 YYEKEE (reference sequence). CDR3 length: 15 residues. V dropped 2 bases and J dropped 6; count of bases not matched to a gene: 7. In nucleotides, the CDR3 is TGTGCCAGCAGCTTTGACGGGAGGGTCGTCAATGAGCAGTTCTTC. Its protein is CASSFDGRVVNEQFF.